Each of the 27 T cell receptor beta chains below was sequenced from the same sample in a study of post-analysis software for immune sequencing data. Study-wide results and caveats: In patients, four to six TRBV segments were more frequent than in controls, with TRBV5-6, TRBV5-1 and TRBV20-1 among them.

These receptors' antigens are unknown. The library was made from cDNA and included unique molecular identifiers. TCRdb called the PCR reads again in MiXCR, with one record for every CDR3 protein. The repertoire has 380,000 or so distinct CDR3 sequences, less than 40% of them found once; the top ten carry roughly 13%. The sample comprised blood. The receptors stem from a girl between 5 and 17 years old with multiple sclerosis.

The V and J genes are TRBV5-1 and TRBJ2-3; tentatively, D is TRBD2 (6 bases). Trimming left V 2 bases short and J 2 bases short, with 12 bases between. Per the germline V gene, CDR1 is SGHRS and CDR2 is YFSETQ. The CDR3 loop spans 15 amino acids. CDR3 sequence reads: CASSFAGPFTDTQYF. DNA for the CDR3: TGCGCCAGCAGCTTTGCGGGGCCATTCACAGATACGCAGTATTTT. The full variable domain, completed using reference TRBV5-1 and TRBJ2-3, is KAGVTQTPRYLIKTRGQQVTLSCSPISGHRSVSWYQQTPGQGLQFLFEYFSETQRNKGNFPGRFSGRQFSNSRSEMNVSTLELGDSALYLCASSFAGPFTDTQYFGPGTRLTVL.

This clonotype was counted only a few times. The rearrangement links TRBV6-2 or TRBV6-3 to TRBJ2-3; 14 bases fit TRBD2. The CDR3 covers 17 residues. Germline CDR1 is MNHEY and CDR2 is SVGEGT. The V gene end was trimmed by 4 bases and the J gene end by 2 bases; junction bases not matched to a gene: 5. In nucleotides, the CDR3 is TGTGCCAGCAGTTCGGGACTAGCGGGGGCTCCCACAGATACGCAGTATTTT. This codes for CASSSGLAGAPTDTQYF.

The CDR3: CASSVTAGETEAFF. CDR3 nucleotide sequence: TGTGCCAGCAGTGTGACAGCGGGGGAAACTGAAGCTTTCTTT. The chain is built from TRBV2 and TRBJ1-1; TRBD1 is a possible D gene (5 bases). Germline V gives CDR1 SNHLY, CDR2 FYNNEI. The length of the CDR3 is 14 residues. Trimming took off 4 bases at V and 5 bases at J, with 14 bases between the two ends.

Only a few counts were recorded for this clonotype. The V and J genes are TRBV12-3 or TRBV12-4 and TRBJ1-1; no clear D. V dropped 6 bases and J dropped 6 bases, with 14 bases sitting between them. The CDR3 spans 13 residues. CDR3: CASRLPPGSEAFF. In DNA form, the CDR3 reads TGTGCCAGCAGACTCCCTCCGGGGTCTGAAGCTTTCTTT.

This clonotype was counted between two and nine times. This chain's CDR3 is CASSEGGSTDTQYF. The DNA of the CDR3 is TGTGCCAGCAGTGAAGGGGGTTCCACAGATACGCAGTATTTT. The chain is built from TRBV6-1 and TRBJ2-3; D gene ambiguous. The CDR3 is 14 amino acids. Germline CDR1 is MNHNS and CDR2 is SASEGT. The V end was cut by 1 base, the J end by 2 bases, with 7 bases between.

This clonotype was counted between two and nine times. J is TRBJ1-2 and V is TRBV12-3 or TRBV12-4; D is unclear. There are 12 residues in the CDR3. V was clipped by 5 bases and J by 8 bases, with 12 bases between them. The CDR3 sequence: CASSPLTDGYTF. DNA for the CDR3: TGTGCCAGCAGTCCCCTCACCGACGGCTACACCTTC.

The chain uses TRBV7-6 and TRBJ2-5; D might be TRBD1 or TRBD2, each matching 5 bases. The CDR3 runs to 15 residues. Per the germline V gene, CDR1 is SGHVS and CDR2 is FNYEAQ. The ends were cut back, 5 bases at V and 4 bases at J, with 17 bases in the middle. This CDR3 is CASSGWSSRGETQYF. In DNA form, the CDR3 reads TGTGCCAGCAGCGGATGGTCCTCGAGGGGAGAGACCCAGTACTTC.

The sample holds a few counts of this clonotype. The chain recombines TRBV9 with TRBJ2-7; TRBD2 matches at 9 bases. The germline V gene encodes CDR1 SGDLS and CDR2 YYNGEE. The CDR3 runs to 16 residues. V was clipped by 0 bases and J by 2 bases; unmatched bases: 6. Here the CDR3 reads CASSVAASGAPYEQYF. CDR3 DNA sequence: TGTGCCAGCAGCGTAGCGGCTAGCGGGGCCCCCTACGAGCAGTACTTC.

This clonotype has only a few counts. V gene TRBV6-2 or TRBV6-3 combines with J gene TRBJ1-5; TRBD1 might be the D (6 bases). Trimming took 7 bases from V and 7 from J, leaving 14 bases between them. CDR1 and CDR2 (germline): MNHEY, SVGEGT. The length of the CDR3 is 13 residues. In DNA, the CDR3 is TGTGCCAGCAAAACCTTGGACAGCCAGCCCCAGCATTTT. Translated, it gives CASKTLDSQPQHF.

This chain links TRBV20-1 with TRBJ2-1, with D maybe TRBD2 (6 bases). This CDR3 spans 17 amino acids. Germline values: CDR1 DFQATT, CDR2 SNEGSKA (reference sequence). V was pared by 0 bases and J by 0 bases, with 15 bases between. CDR3 amino acids: CSARDRGGDSSYNEQFF. The CDR3 DNA follows: TGCAGTGCTAGAGATCGGGGCGGGGATAGCTCCTACAATGAGCAGTTCTTC.

With respect to this clonotype: No conserved phenylalanine or tryptophan is present at the end of the CDR3, so a read error is the likely explanation. The chain's CDR3 is CASSLIGETQYC. DNA for the CDR3: TGTGCCAGTAGCCTTATCGGAGAGACCCAGTACTGC. The chain employs TRBV19 and TRBJ2-7, with D hard to call. TRBJ2-5 matches the DNA end more closely, so the J call is doubtful. Per germline, CDR1 LNHDA and CDR2 SQIVND (reference sequence). The CDR3 runs to 12 residues.

In regard to this clonotype: This may arise from a read error, as a much more abundant clone is one base away. The chain joins TRBV6-6 to TRBJ2-7, with TRBD1 matching over 10 bases. The CDR3 is 15 amino acids. From germline, CDR1 is MNHNY and CDR2 SVGAGI (reference sequence). In nucleotides, the CDR3 is TGTGCCAGCAGTTACTCCCGGACAGGGGGGTACGAGCAGAACTTC. It is translated as CASSYSRTGGYEQNF.

The V gene is TRBV7-2, the J gene TRBJ2-5, with no clear D. Germline loops: CDR1 SGHTA, CDR2 FQGNSA. V dropped 6 bases and J dropped 0 bases, with 11 bases sitting between them. The CDR3 sequence is 14 residues long. Written as DNA, the CDR3 is TGTGCCAGCAGTCGTCCAGGTTACCAAGAGACCCAGTACTTC. This codes for CASSRPGYQETQYF. Drawing the rest from reference TRBV7-2 and TRBJ2-5, the complete variable domain is GAGVSQSPSNKVTEKGKDVELRCDPISGHTALYWYRQSLGQGLEFLIYFQGNSAPDKSGLPSDRFSAERTGGSVSTLTIQRTQQEDSAVYLCASSRPGYQETQYFGPGTRLLVL.

J is TRBJ2-2 and V is TRBV29-1; the D is unclear. Germline-derived CDR1 and CDR2 are SQVTM and ANQGSEA. The V gene lost 4 bases and the J gene lost 9 bases, with 12 bases spanning the gap. This CDR3 is built from 12 residues. CDR3: CSVARPNRELFF. For the CDR3, the DNA is TGCAGCGTTGCCCGACCCAACAGGGAGCTGTTTTTT.

A few counts support this clonotype. The chain carries TRBV6-5 and TRBJ1-2; 7 nucleotides line up with TRBD1. The germline V gene has CDR1 MNHEY and CDR2 SVGAGI. This CDR3 contains 15 residues. The junction had 10 bases not matched to a gene; V was cut back by 5 bases and J by 4 bases. In DNA, the CDR3 is TGTGCCAGCAGTATCAGACAGGGCCAGATCTATGGCTACACCTTC. Translation: CASSIRQGQIYGYTF.

This clonotype was counted between two and nine times. The DNA for the CDR3 is TGTGCCAGCAGCTCCCTATTATACAATCAGCCCCAGCATTTT. Translated: CASSSLLYNQPQHF. This chain joins TRBV7-9 and TRBJ1-5; D gene ambiguous. The CDR3 length is 14 residues. Deletions cut 4 bases from V and 3 bases from J, with 10 bases between. CDR1 and CDR2 from the germline V gene are SEHNR and FQNEAQ (reference sequence).

The chain carries TRBV20-1 and TRBJ2-7, with D uncertain. Germline CDR1 reads DFQATT; CDR2 reads SNEGSKA (reference sequence). The V end lost 2 bases, the J end lost 5 bases, and 13 bases lay between the germline ends. The CDR3 totals 13 residues. CDR3 in DNA: TGCAGTGCTAGACCCCATACCGCGAACGAGCAGTACTTC. This codes for CSARPHTANEQYF.

This clonotype came up a few times. V gene TRBV9 combines with J gene TRBJ2-3; 8 positions agree with TRBD2. The CDR3 is made up of 15 amino acids. The trim removed 1 base at V and 4 bases at J, leaving 5 bases unmatched. The germline V gene has CDR1 SGDLS and CDR2 YYNGEE. The CDR3 DNA reads as TGTGCCAGCAGCGTAACGCCTAGCGGGTCAGATACGCAGTATTTT. This sequence encodes CASSVTPSGSDTQYF.

This clonotype was seen a handful of times. The chain uses TRBV29-1 and TRBJ2-3; D is unresolved. This CDR3 comprises 12 residues. V lost 4 bases to trimming and J lost 6 bases, with 11 bases between them. Germline CDR1 reads SQVTM; CDR2 reads ANQGSEA. Here the CDR3 DNA reads TGCAGCGTTGTGCCGCCCGGGGATACGCAGTATTTT. It translates to CSVVPPGDTQYF.

Concerning this clonotype: The junction departs from germline at one end; a sequencing error may be responsible. V gene TRBV7-8 combines with J gene TRBJ2-3; a weak D match, TRBD2 (6 bases). The CDR3 is 16 residues long. Germline CDR1 and CDR2: SGHVS and FQNEAQ. CDR3 in amino acids: CASSLAPAGSTDTQYF. Here the CDR3 DNA reads TGTGCCAGCAGCTTAGCGCCGGCGGGGTCCACAGATACGCAATATTTT.

This clonotype has just a few counts. The V and J genes are TRBV15 and TRBJ2-5, with D tentatively TRBD1 (5 bases). V was shortened by 6 bases and J by 4 bases, with 12 bases between the two germline ends. Germline CDR1 and CDR2: LNHNV and YYDKDF (reference sequence). The length of the CDR3 is 13 residues. The CDR3 DNA is TGTGCCACCAGTCGTGACAGTGGAGAGACCCAGTACTTC. Residues: CATSRDSGETQYF.

V and J are TRBV27 and TRBJ2-3; D assignment may be TRBD1 or TRBD2 (5 bases each). The V end lost 4 bases, the J end lost 2 bases, and 19 bases lay between the germline ends. The CDR3 contains 17 residues. Germline V gene sequence: CDR1 MNHEY, CDR2 SMNVEV (reference sequence). The CDR3 here is CASSSSFGTSNTDTQYF. Here the CDR3 DNA reads TGTGCCAGCAGTTCTTCCTTCGGGACGTCGAACACAGATACGCAGTATTTT.

The table lists this clonotype with a few counts. V usage is TRBV12-3 or TRBV12-4 and J usage is TRBJ2-5; TRBD2 matches 10 bases. V was pared by 5 bases and J by 7 bases, with 7 bases of the junction left unmatched. CDR3 length: 14 residues. The CDR3 nucleotides are TGTGCCAGCAGTCCAAGCGGGGGGGAGGCGACCCAGTACTTC. Protein sequence: CASSPSGGEATQYF.

The rearrangement links TRBV27 to TRBJ2-4, with D unresolved. The J call may be wrong; the DNA end is better matched by TRBJ2-7. The CDR3 consists of 14 residues. The germline CDR1 and CDR2 sequences are MNHEY and SMNVEV (reference sequence). The CDR3 loop reads CASSLMADSYEQYF. DNA for the CDR3: TGTGCCAGCAGTTTAATGGCAGACTCCTACGAGCAGTACTTC.

The J gene is TRBJ2-3, the V gene TRBV20-1; either TRBD1 or TRBD2 may fit D (7 bases each). CDR1 is DFQATT, CDR2 SNEGSKA, per germline (reference sequence). Trimming pared 5 bases from V and 8 bases from J, leaving 20 bases between. The CDR3 covers 14 residues. The chain's CDR3 is CSAEVGRGQTTQYF. The CDR3 region has the DNA TGCAGTGCTGAAGTTGGGAGGGGACAGACTACGCAGTATTTT.

The chain's CDR3 is CASSYSRGTEAFF. In nucleotides, the CDR3 is TGTGCCAGCAGTTACTCGAGAGGGACTGAAGCTTTCTTT. The chain is built from TRBV6-5 and TRBJ1-1, with D unresolved. Trimming left V 0 bases short and J 5 bases short, with 7 bases between. The CDR3 is 13 amino acids. Per the germline V gene, CDR1 is MNHEY and CDR2 is SVGAGI.

The chain employs TRBV7-3 and TRBJ2-3; D is perhaps TRBD2 (5 bases). The CDR3 has 17 amino acids. Germline V gene sequence: CDR1 SGHTA, CDR2 FQGTGA. Trimming took 5 bases from V and 5 from J, leaving 23 bases between them. In nucleotides, the CDR3 is TGTGCCAGCAGCCCCTCGTTCGGACTGGCCTCGGGAGATACGCAGTATTTT. Protein product: CASSPSFGLASGDTQYF.